The clone carrying this T cell receptor beta chain occurred once. This entry belongs to a study of blood T cell repertoires in COVID-19. The overall study: Acute-phase and convalescent COVID-19 samples originated in the United States, Italy and Spain. PBMCs, B-cell-depleted T cells, or T cells were the source of the cDNA or gDNA that made up the material.

As processed by the authors: Quantification of nucleated cells was approximated via reference gene primer amplification. TCRdb's copy holds only in-frame clones and misses some; the assay was immunoSEQ multiplex PCR. V and J calls and clone size are given by that table; D and trimming were obtained from the DNA. This table holds around 260,000 clones, roughly nine tenths found once. The CDR3 runs to 16 residues. V was pared by 1 base and J by 1 base, with 4 bases of the junction left unmatched. Germline V CDR1 and CDR2: SGHKS, YYEKEE (reference sequence). The TCR was taken from a man in his fifties or sixties who had recovered from COVID-19. The V gene is TRBV5-5, the J gene TRBJ2-1, with TRBD1 identical over 8 bases. The specimen was peripheral blood. CDR3 DNA: TGTGCCAGCAGCTTGCAGGGGGCGTTATCCTACAATGAGCAGTTCTTC. It translates to CASSLQGALSYNEQFF.